The following is a T cell receptor (beta chain) sequence with its context. Patients in Seattle were enrolled during active infection, then followed longitudinally. The CDR3 is 13 amino acids. Germline loops: CDR1 GTSNPN, CDR2 SVGIG (reference sequence). Trimming stripped 4 bases from V and 7 bases from J, with 14 bases between. This record belongs to a study of blood T cell repertoires in COVID-19. Study in general: Collection of acute and convalescent COVID-19 samples took place in the United States, Italy and Spain. PBMCs, B-cell-depleted T cells, or T cells were the source of the cDNA or gDNA that made up the material.

The repertoire was sequenced with immunoSEQ multiplex PCR; TCRdb's copy has only in-frame clones and lacks some. This sample yields under 400,000 clones, of which 85% to 90% are seen a single time; 2.9% belongs to the top ten. This rearrangement joins TRBV30 to TRBJ1-5; D may be TRBD1 (6 bases). The specimen sequenced was peripheral blood. The receptor's source is a woman between 25 and 40 years old with COVID-19, enrolled during active disease. The CDR3 coding sequence is TGTGCCTGGAACCCAGGGGTTGGGCAGCCCCAGCATTTT. It encodes CAWNPGVGQPQHF.